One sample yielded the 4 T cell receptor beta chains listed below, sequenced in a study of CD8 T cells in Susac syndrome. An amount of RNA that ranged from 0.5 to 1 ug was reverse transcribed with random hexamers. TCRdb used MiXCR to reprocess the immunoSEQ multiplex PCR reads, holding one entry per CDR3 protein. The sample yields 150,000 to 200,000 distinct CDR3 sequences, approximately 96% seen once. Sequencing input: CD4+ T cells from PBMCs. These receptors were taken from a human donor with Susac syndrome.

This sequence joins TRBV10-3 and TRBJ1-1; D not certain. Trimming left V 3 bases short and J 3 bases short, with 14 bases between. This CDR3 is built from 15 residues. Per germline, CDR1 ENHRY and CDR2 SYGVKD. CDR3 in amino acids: CAISDRGREDTEAFF. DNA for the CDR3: TGTGCCATCAGTGATCGGGGTCGGGAGGACACTGAAGCTTTCTTT.

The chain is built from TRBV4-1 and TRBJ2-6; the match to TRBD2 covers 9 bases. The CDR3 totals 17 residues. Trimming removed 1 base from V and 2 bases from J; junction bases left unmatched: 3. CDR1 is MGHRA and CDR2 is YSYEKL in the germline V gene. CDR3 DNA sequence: TGCGCCAGCAGCCAAGGTTTAGCGGGGGCTGGGGCCAACGTCCTGACTTTC. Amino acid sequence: CASSQGLAGAGANVLTF.

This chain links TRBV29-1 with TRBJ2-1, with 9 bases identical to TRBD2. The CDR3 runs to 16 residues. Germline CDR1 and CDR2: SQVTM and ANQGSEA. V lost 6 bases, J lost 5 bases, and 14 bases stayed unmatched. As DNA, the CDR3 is TGCAGCGTCTCTGGGCGGGCTAGCGGGGATGACAATGAGCAGTTCTTC. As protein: CSVSGRASGDDNEQFF.

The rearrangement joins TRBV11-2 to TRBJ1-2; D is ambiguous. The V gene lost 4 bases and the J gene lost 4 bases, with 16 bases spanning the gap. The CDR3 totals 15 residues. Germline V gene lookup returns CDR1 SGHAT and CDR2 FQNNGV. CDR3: CASSWYSGLGYGYTF. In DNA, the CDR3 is TGTGCCAGCAGCTGGTACTCCGGCCTGGGCTATGGCTACACCTTC. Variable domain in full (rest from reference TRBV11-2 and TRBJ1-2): EAGVAQSPRYKIIEKRQSVAFWCNPISGHATLYWYQQILGQGPKLLIQFQNNGVVDDSQLPKDRFSAERLKGVDSTLKIQPAKLEDSAVYLCASSWYSGLGYGYTFGSGTRLTVV.